This T cell receptor (beta chain) is drawn from a study of T cell responses to AZD1222 COVID-19 vaccine. General observations from the study: The donor cohort was predominantly white British with a female majority, and clonal diversity may have been underestimated.

A remark on this clone: Its antigen remains unknown.

The CDR3 sequence is 15 residues long. Germline CDR1 reads MGHRA; CDR2 reads YSYEKL. V dropped 4 bases and J dropped 8 bases, with 18 bases sitting between them. The assay was immunoSEQ multiplex PCR, and TCRdb's table has in-frame clones only and misses some. The profile shows 60,000 to 75,000 clones, 83% of them singletons. This receptor was taken from an adult who received the AZD1222 COVID-19 vaccine. Sequenced here: peripheral blood, sampled 28 days after the second AZD1222 dose. This chain links TRBV4-1 with TRBJ1-5; D unresolved. CDR3 DNA: TGCGCCAGCAGCCCGGCGGAGGCCACGAGGGAGCCCCAGCATTTT. Translating it yields CASSPAEATREPQHF.